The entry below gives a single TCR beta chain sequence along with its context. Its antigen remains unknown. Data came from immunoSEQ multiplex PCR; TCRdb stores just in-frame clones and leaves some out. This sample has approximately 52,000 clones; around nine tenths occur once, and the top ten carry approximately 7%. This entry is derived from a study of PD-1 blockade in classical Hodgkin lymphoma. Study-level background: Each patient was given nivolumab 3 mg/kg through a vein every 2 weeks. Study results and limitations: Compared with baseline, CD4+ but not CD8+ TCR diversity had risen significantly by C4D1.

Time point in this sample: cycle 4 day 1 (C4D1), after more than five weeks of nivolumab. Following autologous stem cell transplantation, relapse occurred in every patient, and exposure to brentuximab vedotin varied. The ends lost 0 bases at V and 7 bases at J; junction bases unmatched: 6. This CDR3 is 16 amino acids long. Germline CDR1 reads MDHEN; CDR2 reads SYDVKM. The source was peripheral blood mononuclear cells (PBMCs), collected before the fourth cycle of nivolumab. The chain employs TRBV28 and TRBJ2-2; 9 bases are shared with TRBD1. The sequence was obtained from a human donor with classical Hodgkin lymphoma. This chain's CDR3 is CASSLWSQGAIGELFF. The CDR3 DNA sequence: TGTGCCAGCAGTTTATGGTCACAGGGGGCAATCGGGGAGCTGTTTTTT.